This section outlines one T cell receptor (beta chain) sequence together with its context. Antigen unknown. Combined were second doses at about 4 or about 12 weeks. The sample originates from a study of T cell responses to AZD1222 COVID-19 vaccine. Notes on the study in general: Only a handful of AZD1222 recipients were seropositive at baseline. The repertoires were collected only after the peak T cell response.

V was trimmed by 4 bases and J by 9 bases, leaving 19 bases between them. Germline V lookup: CDR1 SGHTA, CDR2 FQGNSA. The CDR3 covers 16 residues. Assay: immunoSEQ multiplex PCR; the TCRdb copy retains only in-frame clones and omits some. The repertoire consists of under 35,000 clones, with around 84% occurring once and the leading ten covering approximately 11%. Sequencing used peripheral blood, obtained 28 days after the second AZD1222 dose. This chain links TRBV7-2 with TRBJ1-6; tentative D call: TRBD1 (5 bases). The source of this sequence is an adult who received the AZD1222 COVID-19 vaccine. CDR3 protein: CASSSDPLVGGSPLHF. Here the CDR3 DNA reads TGTGCCAGCAGCTCGGACCCTTTGGTCGGGGGTTCACCCCTCCACTTT.